Below, 31 T cell receptor beta chains from the same sample are listed, as sequenced in a study of CD8 T cells in Susac syndrome. An amount of RNA that ranged from roughly 0.45 to 1 ug was reverse transcribed with random hexamers. Each CDR3 protein gets one entry after TCRdb re-called the immunoSEQ multiplex PCR reads with MiXCR. The sample holds some 150,000 distinct CDR3 sequences, just under 97% seen once. The sample comprised CD8+ T cells from PBMCs. These receptors originate from a human donor with multiple sclerosis.

The chain joins TRBV3-1 to TRBJ1-5; 7 bases align to TRBD1. Trimming cost V 4 bases and J 5 bases; bases outside gene matches: 11. The CDR3 extends over 16 amino acids. CDR1 LGHDT and CDR2 YNNKEL come from the germline V gene (reference sequence). CDR3 sequence: CASSPRGTEHDQPQHF. The CDR3 DNA is TGTGCCAGCAGCCCCAGGGGGACAGAGCACGATCAGCCCCAGCATTTT. Full variable domain (rest looked up from reference TRBV3-1 and TRBJ1-5): DTAVSQTPKYLVTQMGNDKSIKCEQNLGHDTMYWYKQDSKKFLKIMFSYNNKELIINETVPNRFSPKSPDKAHLNLHINSLELGDSAVYFCASSPRGTEHDQPQHFGDGTRLSIL.

This rearrangement joins TRBV19 to TRBJ2-7, with 7 positions matching TRBD1. The germline V gene encodes CDR1 LNHDA and CDR2 SQIVND (reference sequence). CDR3 length: 15 amino acids. The J segment lost 2 bases and the V segment lost 5 bases, leaving 9 bases of the junction unmatched. In nucleotides, the CDR3 is TGTGCCAGTAGTCCCCGGGACAGCGCGCCCTACGAGCAGTACGTC. Amino acids: CASSPRDSAPYEQYV.

Worth noting for this clonotype: At one end the junction does not follow the germline gene, possibly because of a read error. This sequence joins TRBV29-1 and TRBJ2-5; 8 nucleotides align to TRBD1. Germline loops: CDR1 SQVTM, CDR2 ANQGSEA. The CDR3 sequence is 15 residues long. CDR3 bases: TGCAGCGTAGAAGTTCGTGGGACAGGTCAAGAGACCCAGTACTTC. This encodes CSVEVRGTGQETQYF. The full variable domain, in which reference TRBV29-1 and TRBJ2-5 provide the parts outside the CDR3, is SAVISQKPSRDICQRGTSLTIQCQVDSQVTMMFWYRQQPGQSLTLIATANQGSEATYESGFVIDKFPISRPNLTFSTLTVSNMSPEDSSIYLCSVEVRGTGQETQYFGPGTRLLVL.

V is TRBV6-6 and J is TRBJ2-5; D unclear. The length of the CDR3 is 13 residues. V shed 4 bases and J shed 3 bases, with 9 bases lying between them. Germline CDR1 MNHNY, CDR2 SVGAGI (reference sequence). Here the CDR3 reads CASSLPGEETQYF. The CDR3 nucleotides are TGTGCCAGCAGTTTACCTGGGGAAGAGACCCAGTACTTC.

The chain recombines TRBV7-2 with TRBJ2-1; 8 bases align to TRBD2. Trimming cost V 5 bases and J 8 bases; bases outside gene matches: 8. Germline lookup yields CDR1 SGHTA and CDR2 FQGNSA. CDR3 size: 14 residues. The CDR3 bases are TGTGCCAGCAGCCCCATCGGGAGGGCAGATGAGCAGTTCTTC. Protein sequence: CASSPIGRADEQFF.

The chain combines TRBV20-1 with TRBJ2-7; 10 nucleotides agree with TRBD2. Looked up from germline, CDR1 is DFQATT and CDR2 is SNEGSKA (reference sequence). The V segment lost 6 bases and the J segment 2 bases; nucleotides outside the gene matches: 7. This CDR3 spans 14 amino acids. The CDR3 region is CSAGTSGAAYEQYF. CDR3 bases: TGCAGTGCCGGTACTAGCGGGGCCGCCTACGAGCAGTACTTC.

The rearrangement links TRBV19 to TRBJ2-7, with 10 positions matching TRBD1. The germline CDR1 and CDR2 sequences are LNHDA and SQIVND (reference sequence). Losses at the gene ends were 3 bases for V and 5 bases for J; bases not matched to a gene: 7. CDR3 length: 15 amino acids. The CDR3 bases are TGTGCCAGTAGTATGGTGGGACAGGGGAACGACGAGCAGTACTTC. It codes for CASSMVGQGNDEQYF.

The J gene is TRBJ1-6, the V gene TRBV27; 8 bases match TRBD1. The CDR3 length is 16 residues. Per the germline V gene, CDR1 is MNHEY and CDR2 is SMNVEV (reference sequence). With 5 bases clipped from V and 4 bases from J, the junction kept 7 bases outside the gene matches. The CDR3: CASSPSRQGYNSPLHF. The CDR3 nucleotides are TGTGCCAGCAGTCCCAGCAGACAGGGGTATAATTCACCCCTCCACTTT.

This chain joins TRBV6-6 and TRBJ2-1; D gene ambiguous. Germline loops: CDR1 MNHNY, CDR2 SVGAGI (reference sequence). The CDR3 loop spans 12 amino acids. V was cut by 6 bases and J by 8 bases, with 11 bases left in between. The CDR3 nucleotides read TGTGCCAGCAGCCCCATTTCCTATGAGCAGTTCTTC. Residues: CASSPISYEQFF.

The rearrangement uses TRBV25-1 and TRBJ2-1; 10 nucleotides match TRBD1. With 3 bases clipped from V and 9 bases from J, the junction kept 5 bases outside the gene matches. The CDR3 is made up of 14 amino acids. Looked up from germline, CDR1 is MGHDK and CDR2 is SYGVNS. The CDR3 sequence is CASSEGGTGVEQFF. The DNA for the CDR3 is TGTGCCAGCAGTGAGGGAGGGACAGGGGTTGAGCAGTTCTTC.

The chain links TRBV29-1 to TRBJ1-2, with 7 bases lining up with TRBD1. This CDR3 comprises 13 residues. Trimming took 6 bases from V and 0 from J; bases not matched to a gene: 4. Germline CDR1 reads SQVTM; CDR2 reads ANQGSEA. The CDR3 DNA sequence: TGCAGCGTCAGGGGGGGGACTAACTATGGCTACACCTTC. This codes for CSVRGGTNYGYTF.

The gene calls are TRBV4-2 and TRBJ2-1; tentative D call: TRBD1 (5 bases). The CDR3 has 14 residues. Germline V gene sequence: CDR1 LGHNA, CDR2 YNFKEQ. With 4 bases removed from V and 8 bases from J, the gap between germline ends came to 15 bases. The CDR3 region has the DNA TGTGCCAGCAGCCTCAGTACAGGACCCGATGAGCAGTTCTTC. It yields the protein CASSLSTGPDEQFF.

CDR3 DNA sequence: TGCGCCAGCAGCCAAGAGGCCCGCGAGGATGAGCAGTTCTTC. The encoded protein is CASSQEAREDEQFF. The gene calls are TRBV4-1 and TRBJ2-1, with unresolved D. The CDR3 runs to 14 residues. V lost 0 bases and J lost 8, with 11 bases in between. Germline V gene sequence: CDR1 MGHRA, CDR2 YSYEKL.

The rearrangement uses TRBV29-1 and TRBJ2-7; D is perhaps TRBD1 (5 bases). The CDR3 totals 13 residues. V lost 4 bases to trimming and J lost 2 bases, with 12 bases between them. CDR1 SQVTM and CDR2 ANQGSEA come from the germline V gene. The CDR3 reads CSVANQGAYEQYF. The CDR3 DNA follows: TGCAGCGTTGCCAATCAGGGTGCCTACGAGCAGTACTTC.

The chain joins TRBV12-3 or TRBV12-4 to TRBJ1-6; perhaps TRBD1 as D (5 bases). V was cut by 4 bases and J by 6 bases, with 13 bases left in between. The CDR3 is made up of 15 amino acids. The CDR3 here is CASSSDGTGNSPLHF. DNA of the CDR3: TGTGCCAGCAGTTCTGATGGGACGGGTAATTCACCCCTCCACTTT.

The CDR3, as DNA: TGTGCCAGCAATGGAGGGACTGAAGCTTTCTTT. The encoded protein is CASNGGTEAFF. The chain recombines TRBV6-6 with TRBJ1-1; the D is unclear. In germline, CDR1 is MNHNY, CDR2 SVGAGI (reference sequence). The CDR3 is 11 residues long. Trimming took 7 bases from V and 5 from J, leaving 8 bases between them.

V usage is TRBV7-6 and J usage is TRBJ2-5, with D tentatively TRBD2 (6 bases). Germline V lookup: CDR1 SGHVS, CDR2 FNYEAQ. Trimming cost V 5 bases and J 2 bases, with 12 bases left between them. The CDR3 has 14 residues. The CDR3 DNA follows: TGTGCCAGCAGCCCAAGGACTATTCAAGAGACCCAGTACTTC. Its translation is CASSPRTIQETQYF.

V usage is TRBV12-3 or TRBV12-4 and J usage is TRBJ2-1; D remains unclear. Trimming shortened V by 4 bases and J by 8 bases, and 12 bases separated the two germline ends. The CDR3 extends over 13 amino acids. CDR3 protein: CASSYNLWDEQFF. CDR3 DNA sequence: TGTGCCAGCAGTTATAATCTCTGGGATGAGCAGTTCTTC.

The chain recombines TRBV12-3 or TRBV12-4 with TRBJ1-2; TRBD1 might be the D (6 bases). This CDR3 has 14 amino acids. Trimming shortened V by 2 bases and J by 3 bases, and 10 bases separated the two germline ends. CDR3 nucleotides: TGTGCCAGCAGTTTAACAGGGAGCGACTATGGCTACACCTTC. Translated: CASSLTGSDYGYTF.

The chain employs TRBV5-1 and TRBJ1-1, with TRBD1 matching over 8 bases. The CDR3 totals 12 residues. Germline V lookup: CDR1 SGHRS, CDR2 YFSETQ. Trimming removed 9 bases from V and 6 bases from J; junction bases left unmatched: 7. The CDR3 sequence is CATSGGAAEAFF. The CDR3 DNA is TGCGCCACCTCAGGGGGCGCCGCTGAAGCTTTCTTT. Using reference TRBV5-1 and TRBJ1-1 for the parts outside the CDR3, the full variable domain is KAGVTQTPRYLIKTRGQQVTLSCSPISGHRSVSWYQQTPGQGLQFLFEYFSETQRNKGNFPGRFSGRQFSNSRSEMNVSTLELGDSALYLCATSGGAAEAFFGQGTRLTVV.

This clonotype was observed a few times. This chain's CDR3 is CASSLEGQASDTQYF. Written as DNA, the CDR3 is TGCGCCAGCAGCTTGGAGGGACAGGCCTCAGATACGCAGTATTTT. The chain combines TRBV5-1 with TRBJ2-3; 8 bases agree with TRBD1. CDR1 SGHRS and CDR2 YFSETQ come from the germline V gene. The CDR3 covers 15 residues. V was clipped by 0 bases and J by 4 bases; unmatched bases: 4.

J is TRBJ2-7 and V is TRBV9, with D uncertain. CDR1 is SGDLS and CDR2 is YYNGEE in the germline V gene. The CDR3 runs to 15 residues. V gave up 0 bases and J gave up 5 bases, with 15 bases separating them. In nucleotides, the CDR3 is TGTGCCAGCAGCGTAGCGGCGTTCGAATTGGACGAGCAGTACTTC. Translation: CASSVAAFELDEQYF.

The rearrangement links TRBV29-1 to TRBJ2-5, with D perhaps matching TRBD1 (5 bases). Looked up from germline, CDR1 is SQVTM and CDR2 is ANQGSEA. Trimming pared 7 bases from V and 1 base from J, leaving 10 bases between. This CDR3 region has 12 residues. This chain's CDR3 is CSAPTAQETQYF. For the CDR3, the DNA is TGCAGCGCCCCGACAGCCCAAGAGACCCAGTACTTC.

The CDR3 nucleotides are TGTGCCAGCAGCTCGAGAGAGGCTTACGAGACCCAGTACTTC. It encodes CASSSREAYETQYF. The chain carries TRBV12-3 or TRBV12-4 and TRBJ2-5; D is ambiguous. The ends were cut back, 6 bases at V and 5 bases at J, with 16 bases in the middle. This CDR3 has 14 amino acids.

V and J are TRBV2 and TRBJ1-2; TRBD1 matches at 10 bases. This CDR3 comprises 16 residues. J gave up 2 bases and V 5 bases, and 8 bases lay outside the gene matches. Germline V gene sequence: CDR1 SNHLY, CDR2 FYNNEI. DNA for the CDR3: TGTGCCAGCAGTAATGACCGGGACAGGGGCAACTATGGCTACACCTTC. It is translated as CASSNDRDRGNYGYTF.

The rearrangement links TRBV12-3 or TRBV12-4 to TRBJ1-5; TRBD1 matches at 9 bases. J lost 6 bases, V lost 6 bases, and 6 bases had no gene match. The CDR3 runs to 14 residues. CDR3 in amino acids: CASSPGTGIQPQHF. The CDR3 DNA is TGTGCCAGCAGCCCAGGGACAGGGATTCAGCCCCAGCATTTT.

The gene calls are TRBV27 and TRBJ2-3, with 8 nucleotides matching TRBD2. CDR1 is MNHEY and CDR2 is SMNVEV in the germline V gene (reference sequence). Germline trimming cut 2 bases from V and 6 bases from J; bases unmatched to any gene: 10. The CDR3 length is 16 residues. CDR3 nucleotide sequence: TGTGCCAGCAGTTTAGCTGCGGGGGGCCACTTGGATACGCAGTATTTT. This gives the protein CASSLAAGGHLDTQYF.

The chain links TRBV13 to TRBJ2-5; D tentatively fits TRBD1 or TRBD2 (5 bases each). The germline gives CDR1 PRHDT, CDR2 FYEKMQ (reference sequence). This CDR3 contains 16 residues. Trimming took 5 bases from V and 2 from J, leaving 18 bases between them. CDR3 region: CASSAVGRVPQETQYF. The CDR3, as DNA: TGTGCCAGCAGCGCCGTGGGGCGGGTCCCACAAGAGACCCAGTACTTC.

The chain links TRBV29-1 to TRBJ1-2; 8 nucleotides agree with TRBD1. CDR3 length equals 12 residues. Germline values: CDR1 SQVTM, CDR2 ANQGSEA. V gave up 6 bases and J gave up 8 bases; unmatched junction bases: 8. The CDR3 protein is CSVPDRGLGYTF. The CDR3 region has the DNA TGCAGCGTCCCTGACAGGGGATTAGGCTACACCTTC.

The chain is built from TRBV12-5 and TRBJ2-7; 7 nucleotides line up with TRBD1. Per the germline V gene, CDR1 is LGHNT and CDR2 is FRNRAP. The J segment lost 7 bases and the V segment lost 9 bases, leaving 6 bases of the junction unmatched. The CDR3 runs to 11 residues. The CDR3, as DNA: TGTGCTAGGGATACAGGGGAAGAGCAGTACGTC. Protein sequence: CARDTGEEQYV.

The V gene is TRBV2, the J gene TRBJ1-2, with TRBD1 matching 7 bases. Germline CDR1 reads SNHLY; CDR2 reads FYNNEI. V was pared by 6 bases and J by 5 bases, with 12 bases of the junction left unmatched. The length of the CDR3 is 15 residues. The CDR3 spells CASRARDSPLYGYTF. The CDR3 DNA reads as TGTGCCAGCAGGGCCCGGGACAGCCCATTATATGGCTACACCTTC.